The 14 T cell receptor beta chains below come from one sample, sequenced in a study of cytomegalovirus exposure and HLA in healthy donors. This PCR relied on a set of 60 Vbeta primers and 13 Jbeta primers. Generated by immunoSEQ multiplex PCR, the TCRdb table keeps only in-frame clones and is missing some. The sample shows under 250,000 clones, around 80% of them seen only once. Sequencing used PBMCs. These receptor sequences come from a male donor in good health and CMV-seronegative.

J is TRBJ2-7 and V is TRBV18; 8 nucleotides match TRBD1. Germline lookup yields CDR1 KGHSH and CDR2 LQKENI. The CDR3 extends over 14 amino acids. V lost 4 bases and J lost 6; bases outside the gene matches: 8. CDR3 sequence: CASSRPDRAGEQYF. Written as DNA, the CDR3 is TGTGCCAGCTCACGACCGGACAGGGCCGGCGAGCAGTACTTC.

This clone was detected a few times. The chain is built from TRBV6-6 and TRBJ2-7, with D perhaps TRBD1 (5 bases). Trimming took 7 bases from V and 5 from J, leaving 18 bases between them. This CDR3 has 14 amino acids. Per germline, CDR1 MNHNY and CDR2 SVGAGI (reference sequence). The CDR3: CASTLRQGGNEQYF. CDR3 coding DNA: TGTGCCAGCACCCTGCGGCAGGGCGGAAACGAGCAGTACTTC.

This rearrangement joins TRBV29-1 to TRBJ2-3; D perhaps matches TRBD1 (6 bases). This CDR3 contains 12 residues. The germline V gene encodes CDR1 SQVTM and CDR2 ANQGSEA. Trimming cost V 5 bases and J 3 bases, with 9 bases left between them. CDR3 amino acids: CSVQQGTDTQYF. The CDR3 region has the DNA TGCAGCGTTCAACAGGGAACAGATACGCAGTATTTT.

The gene calls are TRBV5-1 and TRBJ2-1; 11 bases align to TRBD2. Germline CDR1 reads SGHRS; CDR2 reads YFSETQ. The ends lost 1 base at V and 6 bases at J; junction bases unmatched: 3. There are 15 residues in the CDR3. The CDR3 loop reads CASSLTSGSGNEQFF. The CDR3 nucleotides are TGCGCCAGCAGCTTGACTAGCGGGAGCGGCAATGAGCAGTTCTTC.

The chain combines TRBV5-4 with TRBJ1-4; no reliable D call. V dropped 0 bases and J dropped 13 bases, with 16 bases sitting between them. The length of the CDR3 is 14 residues. Per germline, CDR1 SGHNT and CDR2 YYREEE (reference sequence). CDR3 in amino acids: CASSLDRRYGTLFF. The CDR3 nucleotides read TGTGCCAGCAGCTTGGACCGGAGGTATGGAACACTGTTTTTT.

V gene TRBV5-4 combines with J gene TRBJ2-1, with 9 positions matching TRBD1. The CDR3 loop spans 17 amino acids. Trimming at V came to 4 bases and at J to 0 bases, leaving 8 bases not matched to a gene. Germline V gene lookup returns CDR1 SGHNT and CDR2 YYREEE (reference sequence). CDR3 DNA sequence: TGTGCCAGCAGCCTGGGACAGGGAAAGAGCTCCTACAATGAGCAGTTCTTC. Protein: CASSLGQGKSSYNEQFF. Combining the CDR3 with reference TRBV5-4 and TRBJ2-1 gives the whole variable domain ETGVTQSPTHLIKTRGQQVTLRCSSQSGHNTVSWYQQALGQGPQFIFQYYREEENGRGNFPPRFSGLQFPNYSSELNVNALELDDSALYLCASSLGQGKSSYNEQFFGPGTRLTVL.

Written as DNA, the CDR3 is TGCGCCAGCAGCTTGGATCCAGGCTCCTACAATGAGCAGTTCTTC. Amino acids: CASSLDPGSYNEQFF. This rearrangement joins TRBV5-1 to TRBJ2-1; D not resolved. Germline CDR1 SGHRS, CDR2 YFSETQ. The CDR3 is made up of 15 amino acids. Trimming cost V 0 bases and J 0 bases, with 7 bases left between them.

The chain uses TRBV15 and TRBJ2-5, with 9 bases fitting TRBD1. CDR3 size: 14 residues. Germline lookup yields CDR1 LNHNV and CDR2 YYDKDF (reference sequence). Unmatched junction bases numbered 4, after V lost 5 bases and J lost 3 bases. For the CDR3, the DNA is TGTGCCACCAGCTTCACAGGGGGCAAAGAGACCCAGTACTTC. It codes for CATSFTGGKETQYF.

The chain has TRBV13 and TRBJ2-1; 8 bases are shared with TRBD2. CDR1 is PRHDT and CDR2 is FYEKMQ in the germline V gene (reference sequence). This CDR3 comprises 15 residues. V lost 5 bases, J lost 6 bases, and 9 bases stayed unmatched. The CDR3 reads CASSPKAGAGNEQFF. As DNA, the CDR3 is TGTGCCAGCAGCCCTAAAGCGGGAGCGGGCAATGAGCAGTTCTTC.

The rearrangement uses TRBV10-1 and TRBJ2-3, with TRBD2 matching 11 bases. V lost 0 bases and J lost 0; bases outside the gene matches: 8. Germline loops: CDR1 WNHNN, CDR2 SYGVQD (reference sequence). This CDR3 region has 19 residues. The CDR3 DNA is TGCGCCAGCAGTGAGTCTTGGCTAGCGGGAGGCAGAAGCACAGATACGCAGTATTTT. Amino acid sequence: CASSESWLAGGRSTDTQYF.

The chain is built from TRBV9 and TRBJ2-5, with D possibly TRBD1 on 6 matching bases. The CDR3 runs 16 residues. The germline V gene encodes CDR1 SGDLS and CDR2 YYNGEE. Trimming took off 3 bases at V and 3 bases at J, with 18 bases between the two ends. CDR3 bases: TGTGCCAGCAGCGCCGAAACAGGGCGATTGGAAGAGACCCAGTACTTC. As protein: CASSAETGRLEETQYF.

A few counts support this clone. The chain employs TRBV2 and TRBJ1-4; 9 bases align to TRBD1. V dropped 6 bases and J dropped 8; count of bases not matched to a gene: 10. The CDR3 extends over 15 amino acids. The germline gives CDR1 SNHLY, CDR2 FYNNEI. This CDR3 reads CASRADRGNSEKLFF. The CDR3, as DNA: TGTGCCAGCAGGGCTGACAGGGGGAATTCGGAAAAACTGTTTTTT.

This chain joins TRBV2 and TRBJ1-4; 10 bases fit TRBD1. The CDR3 consists of 14 residues. The V gene end was trimmed by 6 bases and the J gene end by 8 bases; junction bases not matched to a gene: 6. Per germline, CDR1 SNHLY and CDR2 FYNNEI. Written as DNA, the CDR3 is TGTGCCAGCAGCCTAGGACAGGGGGGCGAAAAACTGTTTTTT. Its translation is CASSLGQGGEKLFF. Filled out from reference TRBV2 and TRBJ1-4, the complete variable domain reads EPEVTQTPSHQVTQMGQEVILRCVPISNHLYFYWYRQILGQKVEFLVSFYNNEISEKSEIFDDQFSVERPDGSNFTLKIRSTKLEDSAMYFCASSLGQGGEKLFFGSGTQLSVL.

This rearrangement joins TRBV9 to TRBJ2-1; 9 bases agree with TRBD2. Per the germline V gene, CDR1 is SGDLS and CDR2 is YYNGEE. The CDR3 has 15 residues. The V and J ends lost 2 bases and 5 bases, in that order; junction bases with no gene match: 5. This chain's CDR3 is CASSVWTSANNEQFF. The CDR3 DNA sequence: TGTGCCAGCAGCGTGTGGACTAGCGCAAACAATGAGCAGTTCTTC.